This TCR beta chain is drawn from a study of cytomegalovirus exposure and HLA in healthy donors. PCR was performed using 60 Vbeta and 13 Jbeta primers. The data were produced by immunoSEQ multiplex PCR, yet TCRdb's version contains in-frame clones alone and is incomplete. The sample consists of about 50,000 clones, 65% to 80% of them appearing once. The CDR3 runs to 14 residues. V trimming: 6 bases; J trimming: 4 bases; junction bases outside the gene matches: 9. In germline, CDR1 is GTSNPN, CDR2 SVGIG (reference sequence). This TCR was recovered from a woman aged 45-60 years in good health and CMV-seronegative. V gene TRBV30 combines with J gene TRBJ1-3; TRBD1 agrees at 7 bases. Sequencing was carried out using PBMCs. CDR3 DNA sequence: TGTGCCTGCCTCCTACAGGGGACGGGAAACACCATATATTTT. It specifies CACLLQGTGNTIYF.